Given below is one TCR beta chain in context. Its antigen remains unknown. This entry belongs to a study of blood T cells in healthy people across ages. Overall study: Per two T cells, template switching captured roughly one barcoded beta molecule.

Through a sample-barcoded 5' primer and a J-beta primer mix, a second PCR was run for roughly 6 to 12 cycles. Each CDR3 protein is one row after TCRdb ran MiXCR on the 5' RACE reads. The top ten clones hold over 5.5% of a sample with 1,300,000 or so distinct CDR3 sequences, approximately 59% of them seen once. Study results and caveats: Age showed a roughly linear inverse relationship with TCR beta diversity per million T cells.

The germline V gene encodes CDR1 SGDLS and CDR2 YYNGEE. V lost 4 bases to trimming and J lost 8 bases; unmatched junction nucleotides: 9. The CDR3 totals 15 residues. The sample taken for sequencing was blood. This clonotype originated in a young man in good health. This chain links TRBV9 with TRBJ1-4; 9 nucleotides agree with TRBD1. CDR3 sequence: CASSQTQGAGEKLFF. The DNA for the CDR3 is TGTGCCAGCAGCCAAACACAGGGGGCTGGCGAAAAACTGTTTTTT.